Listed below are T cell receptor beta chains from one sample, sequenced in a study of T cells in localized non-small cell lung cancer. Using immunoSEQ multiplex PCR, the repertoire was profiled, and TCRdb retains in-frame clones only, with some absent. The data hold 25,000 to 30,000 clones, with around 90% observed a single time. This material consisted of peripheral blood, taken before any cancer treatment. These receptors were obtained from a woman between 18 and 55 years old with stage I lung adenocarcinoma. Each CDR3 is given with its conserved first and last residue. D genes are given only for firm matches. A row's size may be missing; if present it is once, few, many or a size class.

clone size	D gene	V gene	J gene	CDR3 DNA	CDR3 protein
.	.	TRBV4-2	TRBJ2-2	TGTGCCAGCAGCCAAGACGATACAAGGCCGGGGACCGGGGAGCTGTTTTTT	CASSQDDTRPGTGELFF
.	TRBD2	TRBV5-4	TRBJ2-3	TGTGCCAGCAGCTTGTCGCTAGCGGGAACAGATACGCAGTATTTT	CASSLSLAGTDTQYF
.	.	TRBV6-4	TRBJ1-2	TGTGCCAGCAGTGACCGATTCGGTGCATCGAGCTATGGCTACACCTTC	CASSDRFGASSYGYTF
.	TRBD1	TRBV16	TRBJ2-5	TGTGCCAGCAGCCACCCCCCTCAGGACAGGCCCCGAGAGACCCAGTACTTC	CASSHPPQDRPRETQYF
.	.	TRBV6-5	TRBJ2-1	TGTGCCAGCAGTTATCGGGGTGAGCAGTTCTTC	CASSYRGEQFF
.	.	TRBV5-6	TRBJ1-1	TGTGCCAGCACGAGGGGACTCTTGAACACTGAAGCTTTCTTT	CASTRGLLNTEAFF
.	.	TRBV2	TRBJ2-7	TGTGCCAGCTCCCAGGGTTTAAGCGAGCAGTACTTC	CASSQGLSEQYF
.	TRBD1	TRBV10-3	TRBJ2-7	TGTGCCATCAGTGGAACAGGGGAGTCCTACGAGCAGTACTTC	CAISGTGESYEQYF
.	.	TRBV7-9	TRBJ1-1	TGTGCCAGCAGCCTCTCGGGGCTGGGCACTGAAGCTTTCTTT	CASSLSGLGTEAFF
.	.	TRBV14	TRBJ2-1	TGTGCCAGCAGCCAAGACATATTTCGCAGCAATGAGCAGTTCTTC	CASSQDIFRSNEQFF
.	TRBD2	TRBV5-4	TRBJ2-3	TGTGCCAGCAGTCTCGGGGGGATCGGCACAGATACGCAGTATTTT	CASSLGGIGTDTQYF
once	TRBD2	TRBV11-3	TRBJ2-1	TGTGCCAGCAGCTTAGAGGGTTCGCGGGAGAGAGGGAATGAGCAGTTCTTC	CASSLEGSRERGNEQFF
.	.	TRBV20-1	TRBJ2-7	TGCAGTGCTAGAGAAACCTACGAGCAGTACTTC	CSARETYEQYF
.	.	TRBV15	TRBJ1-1	TGTGCCACCAGTTCAATGAACACTGAAGCTTTCTTT	CATSSMNTEAFF
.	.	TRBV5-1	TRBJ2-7	TGCGCCAGCAGCTTGTTGGCTTTCGGGCAGACGCGCGATACCTACGAGCAGTACTTC	CASSLLAFGQTRDTYEQYF
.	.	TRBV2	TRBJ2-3	TGTGCCAGCACCTTGCGGAATAGCGACACGCAGTATTTT	CASTLRNSDTQYF
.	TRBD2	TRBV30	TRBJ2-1	TGTGCCTGGAGTGGTCTCACGGGAGGGCTAGGTGAGCAGTTCTTC	CAWSGLTGGLGEQFF
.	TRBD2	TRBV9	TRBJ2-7	TGTGCCAGCAGCGTAACAGCGGGAGCGGACGAGCAGTACTTC	CASSVTAGADEQYF
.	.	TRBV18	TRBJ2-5	TGTGCCAGCTCACCAAATCGGCGGGACAGAGAGACCCAGTACTTC	CASSPNRRDRETQYF
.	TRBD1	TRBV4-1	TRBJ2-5	TGCGCCAGCAGCCAAGCTCATACAGGGACAGGGGGCCTTGTAACCCAGTACTTC	CASSQAHTGTGGLVTQYF
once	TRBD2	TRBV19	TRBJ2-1	TGTGCCAGTAGTATAACGCCGACTAGCGGGATCTACGATGAGCAGTTCTTC	CASSITPTSGIYDEQFF
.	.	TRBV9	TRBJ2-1	TGTGCCAGCAGCGTGACATACTTGAATGAGCAGTTCTTC	CASSVTYLNEQFF
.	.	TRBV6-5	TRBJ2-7	TGTGCCAGCAGCTTACGAGGGGTAACCTACGAGCAGTACTTC	CASSLRGVTYEQYF
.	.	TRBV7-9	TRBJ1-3	TGTGCCAGCAGCTTAGAGGATGCTGGAAACACCATATATTTT	CASSLEDAGNTIYF
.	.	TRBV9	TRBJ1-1	TGTGCCAGCAGCGGCGGCAGGGCGAACACTGAATCTTTCTTT	CASSGGRANTESFF
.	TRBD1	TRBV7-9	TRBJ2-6	TGTGCCAGCAGCTTGGGGACAGGGGCGCCGGATGGGGCCAACGTCCTGACTTTC	CASSLGTGAPDGANVLTF
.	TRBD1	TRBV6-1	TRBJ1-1	TGTGCCAGCAGTGGAGACAGGGGGTACGGTGAAGCTTTCTTT	CASSGDRGYGEAFF
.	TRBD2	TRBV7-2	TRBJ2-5	TGTGCCAGCAGCCCGGGACTAGCGGAGACCCAGTACTTC	CASSPGLAETQYF
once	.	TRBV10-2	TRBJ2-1	TGCGCCAGCAGTGAGATGGTAGCTAACAATGAGCAGTTCTTC	CASSEMVANNEQFF
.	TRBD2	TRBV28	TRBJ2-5	TGTGCCAGCACCAACGGGGGCGCGGGAGGCCAAGAGACCCAGTACTTC	CASTNGGAGGQETQYF
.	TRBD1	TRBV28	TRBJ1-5	TGTGCCAGCAGTTTTGGGACAGGGCGGAAAGTTCAGCCCCAGCATTTT	CASSFGTGRKVQPQHF
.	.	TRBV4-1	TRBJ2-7	TGCGCCAGCAGCTTATCCCTTTTGGGGTCCTACGAGCAGTACTTC	CASSLSLLGSYEQYF
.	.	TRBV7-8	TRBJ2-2	TGTGCCAGCAGCTTAGGGCCGGCGGCGGGGGAGCTGTTTTTT	CASSLGPAAGELFF
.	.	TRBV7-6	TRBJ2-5	TGTGCCAGCAGCTTAGTCCCCGAAGAGACCCAGTACTTC	CASSLVPEETQYF
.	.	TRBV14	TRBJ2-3	TGTGCCAGCAGCCCGACTAGAACCGCAGATACGCAGTATTTT	CASSPTRTADTQYF
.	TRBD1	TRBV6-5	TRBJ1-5	TGTGCCAGCAGGAGAGACAGGGGAGATAATCAGCCCCAGCATTTT	CASRRDRGDNQPQHF
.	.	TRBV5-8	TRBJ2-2	TGTGCCAGCAGAGAAAGGGGGACTGCGAACACCGGGGAGCTGTTTTTT	CASRERGTANTGELFF
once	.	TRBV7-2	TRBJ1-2	TGTGCCAGCAGGTTACAAGGGGTCGACTATGGCTACACCTTC	CASRLQGVDYGYTF
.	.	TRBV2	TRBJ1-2	TGTGCCAGCAGGAAGGGTGTGGACAGAGCCTATGGCTACACCTTC	CASRKGVDRAYGYTF
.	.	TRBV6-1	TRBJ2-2	TGTGCCAGCAGTGAAGCGCCACACGCGAACACCGGGGAGCTGTTTTTT	CASSEAPHANTGELFF
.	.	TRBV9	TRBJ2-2	TGTGCCAGCGGCACAGGGGAGCTAGCGTCCGGGGAGCTGTTTTTT	CASGTGELASGELFF
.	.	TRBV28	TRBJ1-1	TGTGCCAGCAGATACACAACAGGTCGGAACACTGAAGCTTTCTTT	CASRYTTGRNTEAFF
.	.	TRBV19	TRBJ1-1	TGTGCCAGTAAAACAGGGCTTGCGGGGACTGAAGCTTTCTTT	CASKTGLAGTEAFF
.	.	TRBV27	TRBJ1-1	TGTGCCAGCAGTTTATTTGGCAGACAGATGAACACTGAAGCTTTCTTT	CASSLFGRQMNTEAFF
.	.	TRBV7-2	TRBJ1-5	TGTGCCAGCAGCTTAACAGGTAATCAGCCCCAGCATTTT	CASSLTGNQPQHF
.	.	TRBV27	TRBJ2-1	TGTGCCAGCAGTCCGTCGGCGGGGAGTCCCAATGAGCAGTTCTTC	CASSPSAGSPNEQFF
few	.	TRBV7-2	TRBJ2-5	TGTGCCAGCAGCGCCCTCATGGGGGAGACCCAGTACTTC	CASSALMGETQYF
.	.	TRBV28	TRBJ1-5	TGTGCCAGCACGGCGCCGAGGGGTCCCCAGCATTTT	CASTAPRGPQHF
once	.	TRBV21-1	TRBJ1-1	TGTGCCAGCAGCGAAGAAGTGTGGGACAGGGAGCCGGCCACTGAAGCTTTCTTT	CASSEEVWDREPATEAFF
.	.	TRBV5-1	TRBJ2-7	TGCGCCAGCAGCTTGGTTCGGCAGGGAAACTACGAGCAGTACTTC	CASSLVRQGNYEQYF
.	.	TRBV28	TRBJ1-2	.	CASSFFGTGNTF
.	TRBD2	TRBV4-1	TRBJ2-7	TGCGCCAGCAGCCAAGACCCCGGCGGGAGGAGCGCTGACGAGCAGTACTTC	CASSQDPGGRSADEQYF
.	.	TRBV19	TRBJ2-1	TGTGCCAGTAGTGCTCCCGACTACTCAGAAAACAATGAGCAGTTCTTC	CASSAPDYSENNEQFF